This TCR beta chain was obtained from a study of radiotherapy plus CTLA-4 blockade in lung cancer. Study summary: Disease control was achieved by about 34% of patients, and objective responses by more than 15%.

The repertoire was sequenced with immunoSEQ multiplex PCR; TCRdb's copy has only in-frame clones and lacks some. The data contain roughly 100,000 clones, about 83% of them seen just once; the ten biggest clones take up approximately 2.5%. General study findings and limits: Subsequent to radiotherapy plus ipilimumab, tumor-derived TCR clones underwent expansion in blood. Per reports, early blood T cell clone dynamics, plus interferon-beta, forecast response most strongly.

Points on this clone: No antigen is known for it.

People whose metastatic non-small-cell lung cancer was chemo-refractory got focal radiation along with CTLA-4 blockade by ipilimumab. Sequenced material: peripheral blood, taken from a patient treated with radiotherapy plus ipilimumab. This receptor was taken from a human donor with non-small cell lung cancer that progressed on radiotherapy plus ipilimumab. Some clones in this sample may be carry-over from other donors' samples.

The CDR3 sequence is CASSPDGATNYGYTF. CDR3 in DNA: TGTGCCAGCAGCCCCGATGGGGCTACTAACTATGGCTACACCTTC. The J gene is TRBJ1-2, the V gene TRBV7-3; D perhaps matches TRBD1 (5 bases). Germline CDR1 SGHTA, CDR2 FQGTGA. This CDR3 contains 15 residues. V was trimmed by 5 bases and J by 0 bases, leaving 13 bases between them.